This T cell receptor beta chain comes out of a study of vaccination effects on CD4 cells after COVID-19. Study-level findings and limits: Convalescent patients numbered few in the study; early post-infection timepoints were missing entirely. Marked clonal contraction was seen in infection- and vaccine-induced clones late after vaccination.

TCRdb keeps only in-frame clones here, not all; method: immunoSEQ multiplex PCR. The sample has about 24,000 clones, approximately 74% seen once. V was trimmed by 5 bases and J by 6 bases, leaving 16 bases between them. The CDR3 has 14 amino acids. Germline V gives CDR1 MNHEY, CDR2 SVGAGI. Under the ViraFEST assay, PBMC were stimulated with viral peptide pools so that antigen-specific CD4+ T cells expanded. Sequencing was performed afterwards. At the end of 10 days of culture, CD4+ T cells were isolated. Previously uninfected by SARS-CoV-2, the vaccine recipients also showed negative nucleocapsid antibodies. At days 3 and 7, half of the medium was exchanged for IL-2 medium. In the case of this clone: Its target is unknown.

The sequencing used CD4+ T cells from PBMCs cultured with SARS-CoV-2 spike peptides, collected before COVID-19 vaccination. This chain uses TRBV6-5 with TRBJ2-5; D unresolved. This receptor was taken from a human donor who received a COVID-19 vaccine. The CDR3 bases are TGTGCCAGCAGTCCGGACGGTCCTGGGCAGACCCAGTACTTC. The encoded protein is CASSPDGPGQTQYF.